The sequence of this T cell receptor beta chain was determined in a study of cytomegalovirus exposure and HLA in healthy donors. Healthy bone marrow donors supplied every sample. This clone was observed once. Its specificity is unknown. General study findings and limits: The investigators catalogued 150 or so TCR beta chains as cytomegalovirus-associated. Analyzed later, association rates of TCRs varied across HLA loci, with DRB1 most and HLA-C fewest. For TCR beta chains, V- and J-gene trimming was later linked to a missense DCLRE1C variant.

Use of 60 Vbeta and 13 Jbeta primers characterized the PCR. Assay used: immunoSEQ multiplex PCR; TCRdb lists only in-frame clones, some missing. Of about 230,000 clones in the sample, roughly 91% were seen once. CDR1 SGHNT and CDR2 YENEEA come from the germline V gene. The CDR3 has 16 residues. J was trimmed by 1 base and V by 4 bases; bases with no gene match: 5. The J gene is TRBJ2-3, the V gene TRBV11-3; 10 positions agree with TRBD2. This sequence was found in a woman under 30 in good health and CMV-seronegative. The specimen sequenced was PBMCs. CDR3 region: CASSSGLAGGTDTQYF. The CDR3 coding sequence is TGTGCCAGCAGCTCGGGTCTAGCGGGGGGCACAGATACGCAGTATTTT. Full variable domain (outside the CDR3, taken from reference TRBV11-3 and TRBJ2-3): EAGVVQSPRYKIIEKKQPVAFWCNPISGHNTLYWYLQNLGQGPELLIRYENEEAVDDSQLPKDRFSAERLKGVDSTLKIQPAELGDSAVYLCASSSGLAGGTDTQYFGPGTRLTVL.